A single sample is the source of the 11 T cell receptor beta chains below, sequenced in a study of CD8 T cells in ankylosing spondylitis. General study findings and limits: Seven to nine highly homologous variants made up a TCR beta motif, and this motif appeared characteristic of ankylosing spondylitis blood.

Their specific antigens are unknown. TCRdb ran MiXCR on the 5' RACE reads and lists one entry per CDR3 protein. Of around 390,000 distinct CDR3 sequences in the sample, about 20% were seen once. Sequencing input: blood, either unsorted or a sorted T cell fraction (not recorded which). Receptor source: a male donor with ankylosing spondylitis.

The CDR3 here is CASSRKGLAGGNEQFF. The CDR3 DNA reads TGTGCCAGCAGCCGCAAGGGACTAGCGGGAGGCAATGAGCAGTTCTTC. The V call is TRBV3-1, the J call TRBJ2-1; 15 bases are shared with TRBD2. CDR1 and CDR2 (germline): LGHDT, YNNKEL (reference sequence). The J segment lost 6 bases and the V segment lost 4 bases, leaving 4 bases of the junction unmatched. This CDR3 is 16 amino acids long.

The V gene is TRBV6-1, the J gene TRBJ2-1; D is unresolved. V lost 11 bases to trimming and J lost 4 bases, with 15 bases between them. Germline V gives CDR1 MNHNS, CDR2 SASEGT. CDR3 size: 13 residues. CDR3 coding DNA: TGTGCCGTTGGTAGGAGTGAGTACAATGAGCAGTTCTTC. It encodes CAVGRSEYNEQFF.

The chain joins TRBV9 to TRBJ2-1; 9 nucleotides agree with TRBD2. Germline values: CDR1 SGDLS, CDR2 YYNGEE. V lost 3 bases, J lost 8 bases, and 9 bases stayed unmatched. This CDR3 has 15 amino acids. CDR3 protein: CASSENAGGRDEQFF. Written as DNA, the CDR3 is TGTGCCAGCAGCGAAAACGCGGGAGGGCGTGATGAGCAGTTCTTC.

This clonotype was counted many times. The chain combines TRBV4-3 with TRBJ2-1; the match to TRBD2 covers 7 bases. Germline values: CDR1 LGHNA, CDR2 YSLEER. Unmatched junction bases numbered 8, after V lost 0 bases and J lost 6 bases. The CDR3 length is 16 residues. The CDR3 bases are TGCGCCAGCAGCCAAGATCGGGCGGGAGCTGCCAATGAGCAGTTCTTC. This translates into CASSQDRAGAANEQFF.

The rearrangement uses TRBV7-3 and TRBJ2-3; 9 nucleotides align to TRBD2. J lost 2 bases, V lost 3 bases, and 6 bases had no gene match. Germline V gene data show CDR1 as SGHTA and CDR2 as FQGTGA. CDR3 length: 16 residues. CDR3 DNA sequence: TGTGCCAGCAGCTTGTATGGCGGGAGGGCCACAGATACGCAGTATTTT. Protein: CASSLYGGRATDTQYF.

The chain recombines TRBV4-1 with TRBJ2-7, with 7 bases that match TRBD2. Trimming cost V 2 bases and J 5 bases; bases outside gene matches: 12. The CDR3 has 16 amino acids. Germline CDR1 and CDR2: MGHRA and YSYEKL. This CDR3 is CASSQPGRGSLDEQYF. The CDR3 DNA follows: TGCGCCAGCAGCCAACCAGGGAGGGGAAGCCTGGACGAGCAGTACTTC.

This clonotype appeared a few times. The V and J genes are TRBV10-3 and TRBJ2-1; D is undetermined. CDR3 length: 12 amino acids. Per the germline V gene, CDR1 is ENHRY and CDR2 is SYGVKD. The ends were cut back, 7 bases at V and 5 bases at J, with 9 bases in the middle. The CDR3 DNA reads as TGTGCCATCACTAATCAGAACAATGAGCAGTTCTTC. Protein: CAITNQNNEQFF.

The chain links TRBV27 to TRBJ1-6; no clear D. V gave up 4 bases and J gave up 0 bases, with 16 bases separating them. The CDR3 spans 18 residues. Germline loops: CDR1 MNHEY, CDR2 SMNVEV (reference sequence). CDR3 DNA: TGTGCCAGCAGTTCCAACGGACGGTTAAGCTCCTATAATTCACCCCTCCACTTT. Translating gives CASSSNGRLSSYNSPLHF.

The chain is built from TRBV3-1 and TRBJ1-6; D unresolved. Trimming cost V 1 base and J 7 bases, with 8 bases left between them. This CDR3 has 14 amino acids. The germline gives CDR1 LGHDT, CDR2 YNNKEL (reference sequence). As DNA, the CDR3 is TGTGCCAGCAGCCAAGGACGGACCAATTCACCCCTCCACTTT. Translated: CASSQGRTNSPLHF.

A few counts support this clonotype. This rearrangement joins TRBV3-1 to TRBJ2-1, with D perhaps TRBD2 (6 bases). Deletions cut 4 bases from V and 6 bases from J, with 16 bases between. The CDR3 length is 15 residues. CDR1 and CDR2 from the germline V gene are LGHDT and YNNKEL (reference sequence). The CDR3 nucleotides read TGTGCCAGCAGCCCAATAGGAGGGTTGGGCAATGAGCAGTTCTTC. Translated: CASSPIGGLGNEQFF.

The sample holds a few counts of this clonotype. This chain connects TRBV28 to TRBJ2-1; D is ambiguous. CDR3 length: 12 residues. In germline, CDR1 is MDHEN, CDR2 SYDVKM. With 5 bases removed from V and 5 bases from J, the gap between germline ends came to 7 bases. The CDR3 DNA reads TGTGCCAGCAGTATTTCGGACAATGAGCAGTTCTTC. This gives the protein CASSISDNEQFF.